Shown below are 13 T cell receptor beta chains from a single sample sequenced in a study of PD-1 blockade in classical Hodgkin lymphoma. TCRdb's copy holds only in-frame clones and misses some; the assay was immunoSEQ multiplex PCR. The repertoire includes roughly 15,000 clones, 55% to 65% of them detected once, and roughly 10% sits in the top ten. Relapses following autologous stem cell transplantation were seen in all patients, with brentuximab vedotin exposure varying. The source was peripheral blood mononuclear cells (PBMCs), collected at baseline. The receptors shown here come from a human donor with classical Hodgkin lymphoma.

The chain is built from TRBV29-1 and TRBJ2-5, with D perhaps matching TRBD2 (6 bases). The length of the CDR3 is 14 residues. CDR1 and CDR2 (germline): SQVTM, ANQGSEA. The V end lost 3 bases, the J end lost 1 base, and 12 bases lay between the germline ends. The CDR3 region has the DNA TGCAGCGTTGAGTTCGCGGGACGCCAAGAGACCCAGTACTTC. Amino acid sequence: CSVEFAGRQETQYF.

The V gene is TRBV6-5, the J gene TRBJ1-2; 8 nucleotides match TRBD1. Per germline, CDR1 MNHEY and CDR2 SVGAGI. Germline trimming cut 6 bases from V and 4 bases from J; bases unmatched to any gene: 4. The CDR3 length is 13 residues. The CDR3 loop is CASRATGGYGYTF. The CDR3 DNA follows: TGTGCCAGCAGAGCTACAGGGGGCTATGGCTACACCTTC.

This clone showed up just once. J is TRBJ1-3 and V is TRBV5-1; unclear D gene. Trimming removed 0 bases at V and 2 bases at J, with 3 bases between. The germline V gene encodes CDR1 SGHRS and CDR2 YFSETQ. The CDR3 has 13 amino acids. In DNA, the CDR3 is TGCGCCAGCAGCTTGGCAGCTGGAAACACCATATATTTT. Its protein product is CASSLAAGNTIYF.

The chain recombines TRBV7-9 with TRBJ1-2; 8 positions match TRBD1. Per the germline V gene, CDR1 is SEHNR and CDR2 is FQNEAQ (reference sequence). The CDR3 covers 13 residues. Germline trimming cut 5 bases from V and 6 bases from J; bases unmatched to any gene: 5. CDR3 protein: CASSVNRGDGYTF. As DNA, the CDR3 is TGTGCCAGCAGCGTTAACAGGGGGGATGGCTACACCTTC.

The chain recombines TRBV7-3 with TRBJ2-7; the D is unclear. The germline CDR1 and CDR2 sequences are SGHTA and FQGTGA. CDR3 length: 13 residues. V shed 2 bases and J shed 6 bases, with 11 bases lying between them. CDR3 sequence: CASSLARSSEQYF. The CDR3, as DNA: TGTGCCAGCAGCTTAGCGCGATCCAGCGAGCAGTACTTC.

This clone was seen a handful of times. The CDR3 protein is CASSESRQGLRVGNTIYF. The CDR3 DNA sequence: TGTGCCAGCAGTGAATCTCGACAGGGGCTGAGAGTGGGAAACACCATATATTTT. The rearrangement joins TRBV6-1 to TRBJ1-3; 8 nucleotides match TRBD1. The V gene end was trimmed by 2 bases and the J gene end by 4 bases; junction bases not matched to a gene: 13. CDR3 length: 18 residues. Germline V gene lookup returns CDR1 MNHNS and CDR2 SASEGT.

This clone was detected a few times. The rearrangement links TRBV7-9 to TRBJ2-6, with D possibly TRBD2 on 6 matching bases. CDR3 length equals 19 residues. V was shortened by 0 bases and J by 0 bases, with 15 bases between the two germline ends. The germline V gene has CDR1 SEHNR and CDR2 FQNEAQ (reference sequence). The CDR3 here is CASSLAQQGGYSGANVLTF. CDR3 in DNA: TGTGCCAGCAGCTTAGCGCAGCAGGGAGGATACTCTGGGGCCAACGTCCTGACTTTC. The full variable domain, completed using reference TRBV7-9 and TRBJ2-6, is DTGVSQNPRHKITKRGQNVTFRCDPISEHNRLYWYRQTLGQGPEFLTYFQNEAQLEKSRLLSDRFSAERPKGSFSTLEIQRTEQGDSAMYLCASSLAQQGGYSGANVLTFGAGSRLTVL.

This clone was recorded a few times. This chain uses TRBV6-5 with TRBJ1-6; tentatively, D is TRBD1 (5 bases). Germline values: CDR1 MNHEY, CDR2 SVGAGI. This CDR3 has 15 residues. Trimming took 0 bases from V and 12 from J, leaving 15 bases between them. DNA for the CDR3: TGTGCCAGCAGTTACTCGACCGACAGCCAGGGACCCCTCCACTTT. Residues: CASSYSTDSQGPLHF.

This clone was seen once. The chain recombines TRBV5-1 with TRBJ2-7; D uncertain. The germline gives CDR1 SGHRS, CDR2 YFSETQ. Trimming cost V 2 bases and J 0 bases, with 9 bases left between them. CDR3 size: 14 residues. DNA of the CDR3: TGCGCCAGCAGCTTCTCACCACCCTCCTACGAGCAGTACTTC. This gives the protein CASSFSPPSYEQYF.

This clone was seen a single time. The V and J genes are TRBV19 and TRBJ1-2; D perhaps matches TRBD1 (6 bases). V gave up 5 bases and J gave up 0 bases, with 16 bases separating them. The CDR3 sequence is 16 residues long. The germline V gene encodes CDR1 LNHDA and CDR2 SQIVND (reference sequence). CDR3 in DNA: TGTGCCAGTAGTGTACGAACAGGGCAGTCTAACTATGGCTACACCTTC. Translating it yields CASSVRTGQSNYGYTF.

This chain uses TRBV10-2 with TRBJ2-7; 9 bases map to TRBD1. CDR1 and CDR2 (germline): WSHSY, SAAADI. The CDR3 sequence is 14 residues long. Germline trimming cut 8 bases from V and 6 bases from J; bases unmatched to any gene: 11. The CDR3 DNA is TGCGCCAGCCACAGGGGGCTGGAGACAGGCGAGCAGTACTTC. Translation: CASHRGLETGEQYF.

The genes are TRBV5-4 and TRBJ2-7; D not resolved. V was pared by 1 base and J by 2 bases, with 10 bases between. Per germline, CDR1 SGHNT and CDR2 YYREEE (reference sequence). CDR3 length equals 14 residues. CDR3 sequence reads: CASSLLDGPYEQYF. DNA of the CDR3: TGTGCCAGCAGCTTGCTGGACGGCCCCTACGAGCAGTACTTC.

The chain carries TRBV7-9 and TRBJ1-1, with D possibly TRBD1 on 5 matching bases. There are 16 residues in the CDR3. Germline V gene lookup returns CDR1 SEHNR and CDR2 FQNEAQ (reference sequence). V lost 5 bases, J lost 0 bases, and 16 bases lay in between. The CDR3 sequence: CASSHFGGGMNTEAFF. The DNA of the CDR3 is TGTGCCAGCAGCCATTTTGGGGGTGGAATGAACACTGAAGCTTTCTTT.